The subject of this entry is one TCR beta chain. This sample is drawn from a study of blood T cell repertoires in COVID-19. Study-level information: Spain, Italy and the United States supplied samples that represented acute and convalescent COVID-19. Sample material is recorded as cDNA or gDNA derived from T cells, B-cell-depleted T cells, or PBMCs.

Original methodology: Estimated nucleated cell counts came from reference gene primer amplification. Assay used: immunoSEQ multiplex PCR; TCRdb lists only in-frame clones, some missing. V and J calls and clone size are given by that table; D and trimming were obtained from the DNA. The profile shows some 120,000 clones, more than 75% of them singletons. With 0 bases removed from V and 6 bases from J, the gap between germline ends came to 13 bases. The germline CDR1 and CDR2 sequences are SGHTS and YDEGEE. The CDR3 runs to 15 residues. The V gene is TRBV5-8, the J gene TRBJ1-5, with D possibly matching TRBD1 (6 bases). Sequencing was performed on peripheral blood. This receptor was taken from a human donor in a cohort sampled during active COVID-19. The CDR3 is CASSLVQGGGQPQHF. CDR3 in DNA: TGTGCCAGCAGCTTGGTGCAAGGGGGTGGTCAGCCCCAGCATTTT.